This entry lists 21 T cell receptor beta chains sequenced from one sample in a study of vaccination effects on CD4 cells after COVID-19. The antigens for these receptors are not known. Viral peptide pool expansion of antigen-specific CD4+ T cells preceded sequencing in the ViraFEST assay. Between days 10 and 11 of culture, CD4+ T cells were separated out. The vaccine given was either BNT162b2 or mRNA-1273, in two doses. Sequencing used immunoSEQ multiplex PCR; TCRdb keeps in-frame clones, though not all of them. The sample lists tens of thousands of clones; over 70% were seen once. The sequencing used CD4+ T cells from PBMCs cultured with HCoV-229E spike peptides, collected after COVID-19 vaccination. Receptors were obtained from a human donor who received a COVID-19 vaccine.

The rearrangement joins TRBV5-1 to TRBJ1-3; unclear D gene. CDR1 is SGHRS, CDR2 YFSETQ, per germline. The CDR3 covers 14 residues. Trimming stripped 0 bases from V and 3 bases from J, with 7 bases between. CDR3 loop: CASSLAGYGNTIYF. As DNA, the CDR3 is TGCGCCAGCAGCTTGGCTGGGTATGGAAACACCATATATTTT.

The CDR3 loop reads CASSLVARSYDEQYF. The CDR3 bases are TGTGCCAGCAGCTTAGTGGCCAGGAGTTATGACGAGCAGTACTTC. This sequence joins TRBV7-6 and TRBJ2-7; D is unclear. The CDR3 totals 15 residues. The V gene's germline CDR1 is SGHVS and CDR2 FNYEAQ. V lost 1 base to trimming and J lost 5 bases, with 15 bases between them.

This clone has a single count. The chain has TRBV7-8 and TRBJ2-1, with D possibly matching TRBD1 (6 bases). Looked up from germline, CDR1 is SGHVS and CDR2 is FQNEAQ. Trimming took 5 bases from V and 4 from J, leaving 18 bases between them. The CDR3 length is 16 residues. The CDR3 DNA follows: TGTGCCAGCAGCCCCTTACAGGGTATCTTTTACAATGAGCAGTTCTTC. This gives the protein CASSPLQGIFYNEQFF.

The CDR3 region is CASSLGPGGINEQFF. CDR3 nucleotides: TGTGCCAGCAGCTTAGGGCCGGGAGGGATCAATGAGCAGTTCTTC. The gene calls are TRBV11-3 and TRBJ2-1, with 8 nucleotides matching TRBD2. Germline V gives CDR1 SGHNT, CDR2 YENEEA. The CDR3 spans 15 residues. V trimming: 1 base; J trimming: 6 bases; junction bases outside the gene matches: 5.

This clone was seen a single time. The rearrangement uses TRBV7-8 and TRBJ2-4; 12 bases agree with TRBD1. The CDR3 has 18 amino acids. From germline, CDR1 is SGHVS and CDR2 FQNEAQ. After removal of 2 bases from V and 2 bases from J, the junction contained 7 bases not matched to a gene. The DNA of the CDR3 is TGTGCCAGCAGCTTATCGGGACAGGGGGCCGTGACCAAAAACATTCAGTACTTC. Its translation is CASSLSGQGAVTKNIQYF.

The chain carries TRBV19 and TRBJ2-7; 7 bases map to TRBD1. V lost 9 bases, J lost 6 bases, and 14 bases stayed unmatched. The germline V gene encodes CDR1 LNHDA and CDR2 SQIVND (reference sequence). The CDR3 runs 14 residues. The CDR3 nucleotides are TGTGCCAGCAGGGACAGAAGGGGGCCGTCCGAGCAGTACTTC. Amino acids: CASRDRRGPSEQYF. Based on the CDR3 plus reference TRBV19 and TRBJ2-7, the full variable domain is DGGITQSPKYLFRKEGQNVTLSCEQNLNHDAMYWYRQDPGQGLRLIYYSQIVNDFQKGDIAEGYSVSREKKESFPLTVTSAQKNPTAFYLCASRDRRGPSEQYFGPGTRLTVT.

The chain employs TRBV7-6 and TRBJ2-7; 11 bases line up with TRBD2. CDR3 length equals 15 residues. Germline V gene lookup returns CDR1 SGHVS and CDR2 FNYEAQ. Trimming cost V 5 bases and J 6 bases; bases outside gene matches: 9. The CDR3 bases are TGTGCCAGCAGCCGATATAGCGGGGGGGGCAGCGAGCAGTACTTC. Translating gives CASSRYSGGGSEQYF.

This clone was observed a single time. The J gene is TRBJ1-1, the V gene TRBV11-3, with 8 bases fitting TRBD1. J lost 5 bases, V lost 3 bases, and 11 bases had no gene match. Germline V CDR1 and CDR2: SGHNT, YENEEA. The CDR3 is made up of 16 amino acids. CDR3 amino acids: CASSLDSVDRGTEAFF. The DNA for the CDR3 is TGTGCCAGCAGCTTGGACTCCGTTGACAGGGGAACTGAAGCTTTCTTT.

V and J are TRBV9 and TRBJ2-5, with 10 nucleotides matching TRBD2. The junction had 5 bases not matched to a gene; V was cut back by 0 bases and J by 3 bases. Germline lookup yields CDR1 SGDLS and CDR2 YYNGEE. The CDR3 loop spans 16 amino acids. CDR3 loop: CASSVGASGGEETQYF. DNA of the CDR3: TGTGCCAGCAGCGTAGGGGCTAGCGGGGGAGAAGAGACCCAGTACTTC.

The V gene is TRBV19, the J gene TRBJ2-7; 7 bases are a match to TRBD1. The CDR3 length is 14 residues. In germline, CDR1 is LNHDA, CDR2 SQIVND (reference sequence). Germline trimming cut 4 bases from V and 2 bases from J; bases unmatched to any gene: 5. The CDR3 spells CASSTPGQPYEQYF. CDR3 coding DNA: TGTGCCAGTAGTACACCGGGACAGCCCTACGAGCAGTACTTC.

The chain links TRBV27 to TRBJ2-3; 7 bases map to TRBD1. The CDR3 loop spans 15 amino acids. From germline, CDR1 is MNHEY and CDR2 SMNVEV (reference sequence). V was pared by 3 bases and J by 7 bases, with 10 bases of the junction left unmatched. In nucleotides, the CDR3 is TGTGCCAGCAGTTTGAGGCAGGGGGTATTCAATACGCAGTATTTT. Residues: CASSLRQGVFNTQYF.

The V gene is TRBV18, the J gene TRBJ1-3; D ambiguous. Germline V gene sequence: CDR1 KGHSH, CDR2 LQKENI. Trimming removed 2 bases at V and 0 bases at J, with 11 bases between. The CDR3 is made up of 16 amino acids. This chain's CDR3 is CASSPFDGSSGNTIYF. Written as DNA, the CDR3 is TGTGCCAGCTCACCATTCGATGGAAGCTCTGGAAACACCATATATTTT.

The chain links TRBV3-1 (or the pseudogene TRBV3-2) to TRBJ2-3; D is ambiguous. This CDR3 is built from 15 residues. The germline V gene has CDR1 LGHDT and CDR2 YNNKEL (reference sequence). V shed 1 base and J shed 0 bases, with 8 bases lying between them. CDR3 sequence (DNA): TGTGCCAGCAGCCAAGCCTTCCCTAGCACAGATACGCAGTATTTT. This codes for CASSQAFPSTDTQYF.

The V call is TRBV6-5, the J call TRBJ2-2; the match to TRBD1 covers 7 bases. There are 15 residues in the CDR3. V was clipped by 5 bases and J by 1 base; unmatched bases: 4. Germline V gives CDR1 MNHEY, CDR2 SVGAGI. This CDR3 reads CASSPGQLNTGELFF. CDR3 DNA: TGTGCCAGCAGTCCGGGACAGTTGAACACCGGGGAGCTGTTTTTT.

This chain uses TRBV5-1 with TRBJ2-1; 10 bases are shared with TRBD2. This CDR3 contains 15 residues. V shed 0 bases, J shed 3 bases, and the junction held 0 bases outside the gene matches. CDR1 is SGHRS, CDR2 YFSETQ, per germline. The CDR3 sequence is CASSLGLAGYNEQFF. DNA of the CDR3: TGCGCCAGCAGCTTGGGACTAGCGGGCTACAATGAGCAGTTCTTC.

This chain's CDR3 is CASTTAGYQPQHF. The CDR3 DNA sequence: TGTGCCAGCACCACGGCGGGGTATCAGCCCCAGCATTTT. The chain is built from TRBV19 and TRBJ1-5; the D is unclear. The V end lost 9 bases, the J end lost 5 bases, and 14 bases lay between the germline ends. Germline V lookup: CDR1 LNHDA, CDR2 SQIVND (reference sequence). The CDR3 covers 13 residues.

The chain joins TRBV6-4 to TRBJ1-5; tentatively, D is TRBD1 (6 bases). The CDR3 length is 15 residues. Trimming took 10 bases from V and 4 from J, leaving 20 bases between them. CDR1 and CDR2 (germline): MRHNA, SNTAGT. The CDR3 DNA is TGTGCCAACACCAGGACAGCTCTAATAAATCAGCCCCAGCATTTT. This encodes CANTRTALINQPQHF.

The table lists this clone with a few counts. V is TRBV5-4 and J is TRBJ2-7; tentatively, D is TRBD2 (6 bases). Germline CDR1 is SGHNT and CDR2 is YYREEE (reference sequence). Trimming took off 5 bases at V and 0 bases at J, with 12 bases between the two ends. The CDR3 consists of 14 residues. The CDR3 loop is CASRETAGSYEQYF. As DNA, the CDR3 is TGTGCCAGCAGGGAAACAGCGGGCTCCTACGAGCAGTACTTC. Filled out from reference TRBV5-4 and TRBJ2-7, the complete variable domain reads ETGVTQSPTHLIKTRGQQVTLRCSSQSGHNTVSWYQQALGQGPQFIFQYYREEENGRGNFPPRFSGLQFPNYSSELNVNALELDDSALYLCASRETAGSYEQYFGPGTRLTVT.

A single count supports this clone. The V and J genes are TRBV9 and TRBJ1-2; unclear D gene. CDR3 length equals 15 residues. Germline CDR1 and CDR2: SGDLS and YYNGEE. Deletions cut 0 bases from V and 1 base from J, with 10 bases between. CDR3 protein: CASSVASQSNYGYTF. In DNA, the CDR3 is TGTGCCAGCAGCGTAGCTTCGCAGAGTAACTATGGCTACACCTTC.

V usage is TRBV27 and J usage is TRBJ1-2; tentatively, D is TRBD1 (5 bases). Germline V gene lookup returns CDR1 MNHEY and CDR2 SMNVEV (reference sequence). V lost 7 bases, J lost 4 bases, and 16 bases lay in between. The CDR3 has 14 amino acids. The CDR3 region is CASTKEQGTYGYTF. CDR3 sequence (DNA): TGTGCCAGCACCAAAGAGCAGGGCACCTATGGCTACACCTTC.

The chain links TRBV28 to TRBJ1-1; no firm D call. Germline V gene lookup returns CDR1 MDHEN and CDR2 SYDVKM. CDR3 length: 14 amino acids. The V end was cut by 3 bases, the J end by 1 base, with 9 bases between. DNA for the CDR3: TGTGCCAGCAGTTTGGGGTTGAGGAACACTGAAGCTTTCTTT. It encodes CASSLGLRNTEAFF.